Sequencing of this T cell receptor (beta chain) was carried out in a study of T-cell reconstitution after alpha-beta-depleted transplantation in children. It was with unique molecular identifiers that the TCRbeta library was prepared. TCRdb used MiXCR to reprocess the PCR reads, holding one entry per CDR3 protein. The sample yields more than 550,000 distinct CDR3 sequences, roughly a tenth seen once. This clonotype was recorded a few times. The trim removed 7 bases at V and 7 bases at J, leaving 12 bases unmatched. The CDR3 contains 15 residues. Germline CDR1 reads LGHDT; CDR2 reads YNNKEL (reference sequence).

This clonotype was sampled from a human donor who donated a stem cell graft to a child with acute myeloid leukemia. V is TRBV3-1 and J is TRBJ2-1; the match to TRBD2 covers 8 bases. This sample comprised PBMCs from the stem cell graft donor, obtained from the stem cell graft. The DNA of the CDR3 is TGTGCCAGCATCGCCACGGCTAGCGGGTCTAATGAGCAGTTCTTC. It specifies CASIATASGSNEQFF.